This T cell receptor (beta chain) stems from a study of blood T cells in healthy people across ages. Using a J-beta primer mix together with a sample-barcoded 5' primer, a second PCR was run for about 6 to 12 cycles. Each CDR3 protein gets one entry after TCRdb re-called the 5' RACE reads with MiXCR. Seen here are fewer than 1,000,000 distinct CDR3 sequences, under 45% observed once, and the top ten hold nearly 20%. In germline, CDR1 is MNHEY, CDR2 SVGEGT. V shed 6 bases, J shed 3 bases, and the junction held 10 bases outside the gene matches. CDR3 size: 15 residues. The sample providers were healthy Caucasian people from Russia, aged about 6 to 95. This clonotype was observed a handful of times. Antigen unknown. Study outcomes and limitations: PBMCs went unsorted, and a conclusive naive versus antigen-experienced comparison was therefore prevented.

Sequences were obtained from blood. This chain connects TRBV6-2 or TRBV6-3 to TRBJ2-7; 8 bases agree with TRBD1. This clonotype originated in a man in his sixties in good health. The CDR3: CASRTLTGVYYEQYF. DNA of the CDR3: TGTGCCAGCAGAACCTTGACAGGGGTATACTACGAGCAGTACTTC.